The 28 T cell receptor beta chains presented below share a single source sample, sequenced in a study of T-cell reconstitution after alpha-beta-depleted transplantation in children. Unique molecular identifiers were incorporated into the prepared TCRbeta library. TCRdb fed the PCR reads into MiXCR, producing one record per CDR3 protein. The data contain about 400,000 distinct CDR3 sequences, around 21% of them singletons. Specimen: PBMCs from the stem cell graft donor, collected from the stem cell graft. The receptor source for this set is a human donor who donated a stem cell graft to a child with acute myeloid leukemia.

This clonotype has just a few counts. V gene TRBV4-1 combines with J gene TRBJ2-7; 8 bases fit TRBD1. CDR1 and CDR2 (germline): MGHRA, YSYEKL. The CDR3 has 15 residues. J was trimmed by 3 bases and V by 0 bases; bases with no gene match: 4. The CDR3 nucleotides read TGCGCCAGCAGCCAAGAAGGAGGACAGGGCTACGAGCAGTACTTC. Protein sequence: CASSQEGGQGYEQYF.

V and J are TRBV4-2 and TRBJ2-3; 8 bases are shared with TRBD2. The CDR3 totals 18 residues. V lost 0 bases, J lost 4 bases, and 12 bases stayed unmatched. Per the germline V gene, CDR1 is LGHNA and CDR2 is YNFKEQ. Here the CDR3 reads CASSQDPSLGAGADTQYF. For the CDR3, the DNA is TGTGCCAGCAGCCAAGATCCCTCCTTGGGAGCGGGAGCAGATACGCAGTATTTT.

There are a few counts of this clonotype. The rearrangement uses TRBV10-2 and TRBJ2-1; TRBD2 matches 7 bases. The CDR3 sequence is 13 residues long. The germline gives CDR1 WSHSY, CDR2 SAAADI. V was clipped by 0 bases and J by 7 bases; unmatched bases: 0. CDR3 sequence reads: CASSESGGNEQFF. DNA of the CDR3: TGCGCCAGCAGTGAGTCCGGGGGGAATGAGCAGTTCTTC.

There are a few counts of this clonotype. This chain connects TRBV10-3 to TRBJ2-7; maybe TRBD1 (7 bases). The CDR3 runs to 14 residues. The V end lost 2 bases, the J end lost 2 bases, and 10 bases lay between the germline ends. Per the germline V gene, CDR1 is ENHRY and CDR2 is SYGVKD. CDR3 DNA: TGTGCCATCAGTGAGCCAGGGGGGACCTACGAGCAGTACTTC. Protein sequence: CAISEPGGTYEQYF.

This clonotype was recorded at least ten times. The J gene is TRBJ2-1, the V gene TRBV12-3 or TRBV12-4, with 9 bases identical to TRBD2. This CDR3 has 16 amino acids. Trimming at V came to 6 bases and at J to 7 bases, leaving 13 bases not matched to a gene. Here the CDR3 reads CASRELAGLTMNEQFF. The CDR3 coding sequence is TGTGCCAGCAGGGAACTAGCGGGCCTTACGATGAATGAGCAGTTCTTC.

This clonotype was counted only a few times. The chain carries TRBV10-3 and TRBJ1-1; D remains ambiguous. Germline V CDR1 and CDR2: ENHRY, SYGVKD. Between the trimmed V and J ends, which lost 7 bases and 3 bases, there was a span of 15 bases. CDR3 length equals 14 residues. The DNA for the CDR3 is TGTGCCATCACCCGGACGTCGAGGGACACTGAAGCTTTCTTT. Encoded protein: CAITRTSRDTEAFF.

The rearrangement links TRBV12-3 or TRBV12-4 to TRBJ1-5, with D maybe TRBD1 (6 bases). The CDR3 has 17 residues. Trimming took 1 base from V and 2 from J, leaving 15 bases between them. The DNA of the CDR3 is TGTGCCAGCAGTTTAGAGTCCAGGGGACGGGGCAATCAGCCCCAGCATTTT. Residues: CASSLESRGRGNQPQHF.

V and J are TRBV5-1 and TRBJ2-7; D unresolved. The CDR3 is 14 amino acids. V lost 0 bases and J 1 base, leaving 8 bases between the germline ends. Germline CDR1 reads SGHRS; CDR2 reads YFSETQ. The CDR3 here is CASSLETYSYEQYF. CDR3 nucleotide sequence: TGCGCCAGCAGCTTGGAGACATATTCCTACGAGCAGTACTTC. Full variable domain (missing parts from reference TRBV5-1 and TRBJ2-7): KAGVTQTPRYLIKTRGQQVTLSCSPISGHRSVSWYQQTPGQGLQFLFEYFSETQRNKGNFPGRFSGRQFSNSRSEMNVSTLELGDSALYLCASSLETYSYEQYFGPGTRLTVT.

This chain links TRBV19 with TRBJ2-2, with D unclear. The V gene lost 1 base and the J gene lost 3 bases, with 9 bases spanning the gap. The CDR3 has 15 residues. In germline, CDR1 is LNHDA, CDR2 SQIVND (reference sequence). CDR3 region: CASSIGSRYTGELFF. CDR3 bases: TGTGCCAGTAGTATAGGCAGCCGTTACACCGGGGAGCTGTTTTTT.

The chain has TRBV9 and TRBJ2-3; TRBD1 is a possible D gene (6 bases). This CDR3 region has 17 residues. Germline V gene data show CDR1 as SGDLS and CDR2 as YYNGEE. Trimming took off 3 bases at V and 2 bases at J, with 19 bases between the two ends. The CDR3 sequence is CASSANIMTGITDTQYF. The CDR3, as DNA: TGTGCCAGCAGCGCAAACATCATGACAGGCATCACAGATACGCAGTATTTT.

V and J are TRBV29-1 and TRBJ1-1; D uncertain. Germline CDR1 and CDR2: SQVTM and ANQGSEA. This CDR3 spans 13 amino acids. V lost 6 bases, J lost 3 bases, and 14 bases lay in between. The CDR3 coding sequence is TGCAGCGTACAGCCCCTGAGGGACACTGAAGCTTTCTTT. Amino acid sequence: CSVQPLRDTEAFF.

This clonotype has a count of ten or more. The V gene is TRBV20-1, the J gene TRBJ1-4; D remains ambiguous. Germline V lookup: CDR1 DFQATT, CDR2 SNEGSKA (reference sequence). With 6 bases removed from V and 8 bases from J, the gap between germline ends came to 16 bases. This CDR3 is built from 13 residues. The CDR3 DNA reads TGCAGTGCCCCGAGGGAGGTCAGCGAAAAACTGTTTTTT. Translation: CSAPREVSEKLFF.

The genes are TRBV6-1 and TRBJ2-7; 8 bases match TRBD2. The CDR3 runs 13 residues. Germline V gene data show CDR1 as MNHNS and CDR2 as SASEGT. The ends lost 6 bases at V and 2 bases at J; junction bases unmatched: 3. CDR3 protein: CASRRLAPYEQYF. The CDR3 region has the DNA TGTGCCAGCAGAAGACTAGCGCCCTACGAGCAGTACTTC.

This clonotype was seen only a few times. The V gene is TRBV11-1, the J gene TRBJ1-5; maybe TRBD1 (5 bases). This CDR3 has 20 residues. Per germline, CDR1 SGHAT and CDR2 FQDESV (reference sequence). V was cut by 4 bases and J by 0 bases, with 25 bases left in between. DNA of the CDR3: TGTGCCAGCAGCTGGGGGAAAGCCTATGAGTTTCTGTATAGCAATCAGCCCCAGCATTTT. It translates to CASSWGKAYEFLYSNQPQHF.

This chain uses TRBV4-1 with TRBJ2-7; a possible D gene is TRBD2 (5 bases). V was trimmed by 2 bases and J by 3 bases, leaving 11 bases between them. CDR1 is MGHRA and CDR2 is YSYEKL in the germline V gene. CDR3 size: 14 residues. The CDR3 DNA follows: TGCGCCAGCAGCCAACGTTTCGGAGGCTACGAGCAGTACTTC. This codes for CASSQRFGGYEQYF.

This clonotype showed up many times. The V gene is TRBV3-1, the J gene TRBJ2-1, with 9 bases that match TRBD2. V lost 6 bases and J lost 4; bases outside the gene matches: 16. CDR1 and CDR2 (germline): LGHDT, YNNKEL (reference sequence). The CDR3 loop spans 18 amino acids. Here the CDR3 DNA reads TGTGCCAGCAGAGAGGGGCGGGAGGGCAGGGTAGGTTACAATGAGCAGTTCTTC. Its protein is CASREGREGRVGYNEQFF.

This clonotype was observed a few times. This chain joins TRBV21-1 and TRBJ2-7. TRBV21-1 is listed as a pseudogene. The CDR3 loop spans 17 amino acids. In DNA form, the CDR3 reads TGTGCCAGCAGCAAAGTATGTCTTGCGAACTCTGAGTACGAGCAGTACTTC. This encodes CASSKVCLANSEYEQYF.

This clonotype has at least ten counts. The rearrangement joins TRBV7-2 to TRBJ2-3; a possible D gene is TRBD2 (5 bases). CDR1 and CDR2 from the germline V gene are SGHTA and FQGNSA. Trimming stripped 1 base from V and 2 bases from J, with 13 bases between. The CDR3 contains 16 residues. Here the CDR3 DNA reads TGTGCCAGCAGCTTAGGGAGGCACCTTACCACAGATACGCAGTATTTT. It translates to CASSLGRHLTTDTQYF. Variable domain in full (rest from reference TRBV7-2 and TRBJ2-3): GAGVSQSPSNKVTEKGKDVELRCDPISGHTALYWYRQSLGQGLEFLIYFQGNSAPDKSGLPSDRFSAERTGGSVSTLTIQRTQQEDSAVYLCASSLGRHLTTDTQYFGPGTRLTVL.

In this sample, this clonotype turned up once. The chain carries TRBV5-1 and TRBJ2-3, with TRBD2 as a possible D gene (6 bases). Germline V CDR1 and CDR2: SGHRS, YFSETQ. Between the trimmed V and J ends, which lost 4 bases and 2 bases, there was a span of 11 bases. CDR3 length: 14 residues. The CDR3 is CASSPGTVTDTQYF. The DNA for the CDR3 is TGCGCCAGCAGCCCCGGGACTGTCACAGATACGCAGTATTTT.

This clonotype was recorded at least ten times. This chain joins TRBV20-1 and TRBJ1-1, with TRBD1 identical over 8 bases. With V trimmed by 6 bases and J by 1 base, 7 bases remained unmatched. Germline CDR1 and CDR2: DFQATT and SNEGSKA (reference sequence). This CDR3 has 14 residues. Here the CDR3 DNA reads TGCAGTGCGGGGGACAGGCGATCGAACACTGAAGCTTTCTTT. It encodes CSAGDRRSNTEAFF.

The V gene is TRBV4-1, the J gene TRBJ2-7; possibly TRBD2 for D (5 bases). Germline V gene sequence: CDR1 MGHRA, CDR2 YSYEKL. CDR3 size: 15 residues. Deletions cut 2 bases from V and 3 bases from J, with 14 bases between. Written as DNA, the CDR3 is TGCGCCAGCAGCCAAACACTAGTAGGGAGCTACGAGCAGTACTTC. Its protein is CASSQTLVGSYEQYF.

This clonotype was seen repeatedly, ten times or more. The chain recombines TRBV20-1 with TRBJ2-3; 9 bases line up with TRBD1. The CDR3 covers 14 residues. The germline CDR1 and CDR2 sequences are DFQATT and SNEGSKA (reference sequence). After removal of 6 bases from V and 3 bases from J, the junction contained 7 bases not matched to a gene. Here the CDR3 reads CSAADRGGTDTQYF. In nucleotides, the CDR3 is TGCAGTGCCGCGGACAGGGGAGGAACAGATACGCAGTATTTT.

In this sample, this clonotype turned up a few times. Here the CDR3 DNA reads TGCAGTGCTAGAGGCTTCTCTAGCACAGATACGCAGTATTTT. Protein product: CSARGFSSTDTQYF. J is TRBJ2-3 and V is TRBV20-1; no clear D. This CDR3 contains 14 residues. V was cut by 1 base and J by 0 bases, with 8 bases left in between. The germline V gene has CDR1 DFQATT and CDR2 SNEGSKA (reference sequence).

This clonotype turned up a few times. The chain joins TRBV4-2 to TRBJ2-1; D is unclear. Trimming shortened V by 3 bases and J by 10 bases, and 13 bases separated the two germline ends. CDR3 size: 13 residues. Germline V lookup: CDR1 LGHNA, CDR2 YNFKEQ. The CDR3 DNA follows: TGTGCCAGCAGCCAGGCAGGTGGTGGCGAGCAGTTCTTC. Translation gives CASSQAGGGEQFF.

This clonotype was found many times. This chain's CDR3 is CASRRGIDEKLFF. DNA of the CDR3: TGTGCCAGCAGACGGGGGATCGATGAAAAACTGTTTTTT. The chain employs TRBV12-3 or TRBV12-4 and TRBJ1-4; D is perhaps TRBD1 (5 bases). The CDR3 runs to 13 residues. Trimming took 6 bases from V and 6 from J, leaving 11 bases between them.

The chain carries TRBV2 and TRBJ2-7; 9 bases are a match to TRBD1. The junction had 5 bases not matched to a gene; V was cut back by 3 bases and J by 5 bases. The CDR3 has 14 amino acids. Germline assignment: CDR1 SNHLY and CDR2 FYNNEI. The CDR3 sequence is CASSDGTGSHEQYF. CDR3 sequence (DNA): TGTGCCAGCAGTGACGGGACAGGGTCCCACGAGCAGTACTTC.

The V call is TRBV28, the J call TRBJ2-1, with a possible D match to TRBD2 (6 bases). Germline assignment: CDR1 MDHEN and CDR2 SYDVKM. The CDR3 covers 14 residues. Trimming took off 6 bases at V and 3 bases at J, with 12 bases between the two ends. The CDR3 loop is CASRIADLYNEQFF. The CDR3 coding sequence is TGTGCCAGCAGGATAGCGGATCTCTACAATGAGCAGTTCTTC.

This clonotype was seen repeatedly, ten times or more. CDR3 DNA: TGTGCCAGCAGTCGGTTGGGATACGAGCAGTACTTC. Translation gives CASSRLGYEQYF. The J gene is TRBJ2-7, the V gene TRBV6-5; the D is unclear. CDR1 MNHEY and CDR2 SVGAGI come from the germline V gene. The CDR3 spans 12 residues. Trimming shortened V by 5 bases and J by 4 bases, and 9 bases separated the two germline ends.